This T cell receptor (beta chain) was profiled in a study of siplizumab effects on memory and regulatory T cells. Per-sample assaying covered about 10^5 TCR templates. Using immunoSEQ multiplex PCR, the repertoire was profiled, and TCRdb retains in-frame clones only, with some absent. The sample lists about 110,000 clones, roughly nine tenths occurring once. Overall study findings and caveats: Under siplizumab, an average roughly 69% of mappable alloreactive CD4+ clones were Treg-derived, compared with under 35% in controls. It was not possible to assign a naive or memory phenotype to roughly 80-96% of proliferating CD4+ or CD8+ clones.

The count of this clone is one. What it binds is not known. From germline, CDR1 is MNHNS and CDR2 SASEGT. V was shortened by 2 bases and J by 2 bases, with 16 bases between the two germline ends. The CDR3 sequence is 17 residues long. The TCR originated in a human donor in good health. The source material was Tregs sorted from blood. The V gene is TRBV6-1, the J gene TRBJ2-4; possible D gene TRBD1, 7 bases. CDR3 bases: TGTGCCAGCAGTGAAATGGCAGGGGGGTCGTCCAAAAACATTCAGTACTTC. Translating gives CASSEMAGGSSKNIQYF.